This is a list of T cell receptor beta chains from one sample in a study of PD-L1 blockade in urothelial cancer. Data came from immunoSEQ multiplex PCR; TCRdb stores just in-frame clones and leaves some out. The sample shows some 30,000 clones, around 90% of them seen only once. Sample: PBMCs, taken around atezolizumab (anti-PD-L1) treatment. The receptors were gathered from a man aged 45 to 65 with urothelial cancer. Both conserved end residues are part of each CDR3. The order of the fields is clone size, D gene, V gene, J gene, CDR3 DNA, CDR3 protein. The D gene is left open where the match is weak. Where a row states a size, it is once, few, many or the class of an expanded clone; other rows omit it.

.	TRBD1	TRBV2	TRBJ1-5	TGTGCCAGCAGGTTCGACAGGGGGCTCGGTCAGCCCCAGCATTTT	CASRFDRGLGQPQHF
.	.	TRBV10-1	TRBJ2-1	TGCGCCATCAAAAAACGGAGGCAGCACGAGCAGTTCTTC	CAIKKRRQHEQFF
once	TRBD1	TRBV5-1	TRBJ2-1	TGCGCCAGTGGCGCAGGGGGCTTTCCCGGGCTCAATGAGCAGTTCTTC	CASGAGGFPGLNEQFF
once	TRBD1	TRBV19	TRBJ2-7	TGTGCCAGTAGTATAGTCCCAGGGGGCTCCTACGAGCAGTACTTC	CASSIVPGGSYEQYF
.	.	TRBV27	TRBJ2-7	TGTGCCAGCAGTGTGATGGGGCCCGGTTTCCACGAGCAGTACTTC	CASSVMGPGFHEQYF
.	TRBD2	TRBV29-1	TRBJ2-1	TGCAGCGTTGACCGGACTTCTAGCGGGAGGCCCTACAATGAGCAGTTCTTC	CSVDRTSSGRPYNEQFF
.	TRBD1	TRBV19	TRBJ2-2	TGTGCCAGTAGTATAAGGGCCCGACAGGGACGTCTCGGGGAGCTGTTTTTT	CASSIRARQGRLGELFF
.	TRBD1	TRBV27	TRBJ1-4	TGTGCCAGCAGTTCCGGGACAGGGGGACGGGAAAAACTGTTTTTT	CASSSGTGGREKLFF
.	TRBD1	TRBV6-5	TRBJ1-5	TGTGCCAGCAGTTACCCAGACAGGGTCAGGGAGGAGCCCCAGCATTTT	CASSYPDRVREEPQHF
.	.	TRBV5-6	TRBJ2-2	TGTGCCAGCAGCTTGATTCCTAGCGTAAGCACCGGGGAGCTGTTTTTT	CASSLIPSVSTGELFF
.	.	TRBV2	TRBJ1-2	TGTGCCAGCATTACGACAGGAACTTATGGCTACACCTTC	CASITTGTYGYTF
.	.	TRBV27	TRBJ2-1	TGTGCCAGCAGTTTTTCGACAGAGCAGTTCTTC	CASSFSTEQFF
.	.	TRBV4-1	TRBJ1-6	TGCGCCAGCAGCCAAGAGGTCGGGGTTAGAAATTCACCCCTCCACTTT	CASSQEVGVRNSPLHF
.	TRBD1	TRBV30	TRBJ1-5	TGTGCCTGGAGAGTCGGGACAGGGATCTTGCAGCCCCAGCATTTT	CAWRVGTGILQPQHF
.	.	TRBV7-8	TRBJ2-1	TGTGCCAGCAGCTTCGGTCTTTTCGTCGACAATGAGCAGTTCTTC	CASSFGLFVDNEQFF
.	TRBD1	TRBV7-8	TRBJ1-2	TGTGCCAGCAGCGGGAGGGACAGGGCCTATGGCTACACCTTC	CASSGRDRAYGYTF
.	TRBD1	TRBV27	TRBJ1-5	TGTGCCAGCAGGGGACAGACCAATCAGCCCCAGCATTTT	CASRGQTNQPQHF
.	.	TRBV11-3	TRBJ2-1	TGTGCCAGCAGCAAGCGGGCCTCCTACAATGAGCAGTTCTTC	CASSKRASYNEQFF
few	.	TRBV19	TRBJ1-3	TGTGCCAGTGTGGGGCTCGACGAGGACAAAACTACACGTAACTCTGGAAACACCATATATTTT	CASVGLDEDKTTRNSGNTIYF
.	.	TRBV27	TRBJ2-7	TGTGCCAGCAGTTCGGGACTCCACCAGGGCGAGCAGTACTTC	CASSSGLHQGEQYF
.	.	TRBV13	TRBJ2-1	TGTGCCAGCAGCCCTGATGGCGTATCAGGAGGCGAGCAGTTCTTC	CASSPDGVSGGEQFF
.	TRBD1	TRBV9	TRBJ2-7	TGTGCCAGCAGCGTAGGGATAGGGACAGGGCCGGGCTCCTACGAGCAGTACTTC	CASSVGIGTGPGSYEQYF